By sample fraction, the clone carrying this T cell receptor beta chain is medium-sized. This sample was included in a study of metastatic and nonmetastatic thyroid tumors. TCRdb re-called the PCR reads through MiXCR. The table records about 5,000 clones, 25% to 30% of them present only once. Every patient was untreated before thyroid surgery. The material sequenced was adjacent normal tissue. This clonotype was sampled from a female donor with papillary thyroid cancer or a benign thyroid nodule (not recorded which). Some clones in this sample may be carry-over from other donors' samples.

The CDR3 here is CASSSKMGYEQYF. The CDR3 nucleotides are TGTGCCAGCAGTTCAAAAATGGGCTACGAGCAGTACTTC. V is TRBV6-1 and J is TRBJ2-7; D not resolved. V shed 5 bases and J shed 3 bases, with 11 bases lying between them. The CDR3 covers 13 residues. Germline V gives CDR1 MNHNS, CDR2 SASEGT.